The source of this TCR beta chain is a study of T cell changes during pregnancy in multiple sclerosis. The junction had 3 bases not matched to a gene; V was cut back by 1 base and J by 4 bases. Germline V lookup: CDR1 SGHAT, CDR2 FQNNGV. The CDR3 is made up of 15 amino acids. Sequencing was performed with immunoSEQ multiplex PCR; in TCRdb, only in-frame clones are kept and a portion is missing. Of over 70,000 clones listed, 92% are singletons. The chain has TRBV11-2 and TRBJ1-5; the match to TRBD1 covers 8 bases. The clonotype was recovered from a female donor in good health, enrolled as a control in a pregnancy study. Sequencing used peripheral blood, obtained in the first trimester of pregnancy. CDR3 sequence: CASSLAGTGNQPQHF. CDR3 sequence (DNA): TGTGCCAGCAGCTTAGCAGGGACAGGAAATCAGCCCCAGCATTTT.